These 7 T cell receptor beta chains came from one sample sequenced in a study of vaccination effects on CD4 cells after COVID-19. Following a roughly 9-day culture, CD4+ T cells were purified. The method was immunoSEQ multiplex PCR; TCRdb's version includes in-frame clones alone and lacks a portion of them. The table lists about 48,000 clones, around 67% of them singletons. For these TCRs, the target antigens are not known. The starting material was CD4+ T cells from PBMCs cultured without peptide, obtained before COVID-19 vaccination. Receptors originate from a human donor who received a COVID-19 vaccine.

The genes are TRBV3-1 (or the pseudogene TRBV3-2) and TRBJ2-1; TRBD2 aligns across 8 bases. With 6 bases clipped from V and 0 bases from J, the junction kept 1 base outside the gene matches. The CDR3 loop spans 14 amino acids. Germline V gives CDR1 LGHDT, CDR2 YNNKEL (reference sequence). In DNA, the CDR3 is TGTGCCAGCAGGGGGACTAGCTCCTACAATGAGCAGTTCTTC. This translates into CASRGTSSYNEQFF.

The rearrangement joins TRBV5-1 to TRBJ2-5; the D gene is possibly TRBD1 (5 bases). Germline V gene sequence: CDR1 SGHRS, CDR2 YFSETQ. The CDR3 contains 15 residues. V was shortened by 1 base and J by 2 bases, with 12 bases between the two germline ends. CDR3 residues: CASSLLGVGQETQYF. CDR3 coding DNA: TGCGCCAGCAGCTTGTTAGGGGTGGGGCAAGAGACCCAGTACTTC. The full variable domain, with the rest looked up from reference TRBV5-1 and TRBJ2-5, is KAGVTQTPRYLIKTRGQQVTLSCSPISGHRSVSWYQQTPGQGLQFLFEYFSETQRNKGNFPGRFSGRQFSNSRSEMNVSTLELGDSALYLCASSLLGVGQETQYFGPGTRLLVL.

The gene calls are TRBV15 and TRBJ2-1; 10 nucleotides match TRBD2. Germline CDR1 and CDR2: LNHNV and YYDKDF (reference sequence). Trimming at V came to 1 base and at J to 0 bases, leaving 21 bases not matched to a gene. CDR3 length: 23 residues. This chain's CDR3 is CATSRAPSGSIRRSKGSYNEQFF. In nucleotides, the CDR3 is TGTGCCACCAGCAGAGCACCTAGCGGGAGTATAAGGAGGAGCAAAGGCTCCTACAATGAGCAGTTCTTC.

J is TRBJ1-5 and V is TRBV6-5; TRBD1 agrees at 11 bases. The trim removed 6 bases at V and 6 bases at J, leaving 1 base unmatched. The CDR3 is made up of 13 amino acids. The germline CDR1 and CDR2 sequences are MNHEY and SVGAGI. The CDR3 DNA sequence: TGTGCCAGCAGGGACAGGGGGCCTCAGCCCCAGCATTTT. Amino acids: CASRDRGPQPQHF.

This sequence joins TRBV19 and TRBJ1-1; D gene unclear. The CDR3 loop spans 14 amino acids. Germline CDR1 is LNHDA and CDR2 is SQIVND (reference sequence). Trimming took 7 bases from V and 6 from J, leaving 18 bases between them. The CDR3 region has the DNA TGTGCCAGTACCACCACCGGGTTCCCGTCTGAAGCTTTCTTT. Protein: CASTTTGFPSEAFF. The full variable domain, its missing parts supplied by reference TRBV19 and TRBJ1-1, is DGGITQSPKYLFRKEGQNVTLSCEQNLNHDAMYWYRQDPGQGLRLIYYSQIVNDFQKGDIAEGYSVSREKKESFPLTVTSAQKNPTAFYLCASTTTGFPSEAFFGQGTRLTVV.

This clone was detected once. The chain links TRBV5-4 to TRBJ2-7; D unclear. CDR1 SGHNT and CDR2 YYREEE come from the germline V gene (reference sequence). The CDR3 has 14 residues. V was cut by 4 bases and J by 2 bases, with 13 bases left in between. CDR3 in amino acids: CASSVPTTPYEQYF. As DNA, the CDR3 is TGTGCCAGCAGCGTGCCTACGACCCCCTACGAGCAGTACTTC.

The rearrangement joins TRBV6-6 to TRBJ1-5; D not resolved. The CDR3 totals 16 residues. Germline CDR1 and CDR2: MNHNY and SVGAGI (reference sequence). Trimming cost V 5 bases and J 2 bases, with 16 bases left between them. CDR3 sequence reads: CASSQDRVGGNQPQHF. The CDR3 nucleotides read TGTGCCAGCAGTCAGGACCGGGTCGGGGGCAATCAGCCCCAGCATTTT.